This TCR beta chain derives from a study of T-cell memory formation after mild COVID-19. Study information: Largely, the TCR clusters proved donor specific. Study-level findings and limits: Later expanders leaned CD4+, whereas day 15 to 85 contracting clones were balanced CD4/CD8. For contracting clones, CD4+ ones sat mainly in CM and EM, CD8+ in EMRA.

Using constant-segment primers, 5'RACE produced TCR alpha and TCR beta cDNA libraries carrying sample barcodes and UMIs. TCRdb ran MiXCR on the 5' RACE reads and lists one entry per CDR3 protein. The sample yields 170,000 or so distinct CDR3 sequences, about a fifth seen once. CDR1 and CDR2 from the germline V gene are SEHNR and FQNEAQ (reference sequence). The length of the CDR3 is 14 residues. V was trimmed by 0 bases and J by 4 bases, leaving 8 bases between them. This clonotype has just a few counts. The antigen is not known. The specimen sequenced was PBMCs or a T cell subset sorted from them (not recorded which). This TCR was recovered from an adult woman who had mild COVID-19 (a few samples of this study predate the infection). Cell type and time point are not known. The chain has TRBV7-9 and TRBJ2-3; no reliable D call. The CDR3 sequence is CASSLAERSDTQYF. For the CDR3, the DNA is TGTGCCAGCAGCTTAGCGGAACGATCAGATACGCAGTATTTT.